Listed here are 25 T cell receptor beta chains from one sample, sequenced in a study of graft-versus-host responses after intestinal transplantation. What these receptors recognize is not known. Some clones are missing from TCRdb's copy, which holds only in-frame ones; the method was immunoSEQ multiplex PCR. The profile shows over 100,000 clones, roughly 93% of them singletons. The sequencing used unstimulated CD4+ T cells sorted from spleen or lymph node cells, collected before intestinal transplant. Receptors originate from a human donor who received an intestinal transplant.

This rearrangement joins TRBV5-4 to TRBJ2-2; D not certain. This CDR3 has 13 residues. The germline gives CDR1 SGHNT, CDR2 YYREEE (reference sequence). V was pared by 2 bases and J by 6 bases, with 8 bases between. For the CDR3, the DNA is TGTGCCAGCAGCTTAACTCAGGCCGGGGAGCTGTTTTTT. Protein sequence: CASSLTQAGELFF.

The V call is TRBV7-8, the J call TRBJ2-7, with D uncertain. The CDR3 spans 12 residues. From germline, CDR1 is SGHVS and CDR2 FQNEAQ. V was pared by 5 bases and J by 6 bases, with 11 bases between. The chain's CDR3 is CASSPPGFEQYF. The DNA of the CDR3 is TGTGCCAGCAGCCCCCCAGGTTTCGAGCAGTACTTC.

In nucleotides, the CDR3 is TGCGCCAGCAGCCCGGGGGTCGGGCCGGGTCAGCCCCAGCATTTT. Translation gives CASSPGVGPGQPQHF. This rearrangement joins TRBV5-1 to TRBJ1-5; possible D gene TRBD1, 5 bases. V dropped 4 bases and J dropped 6 bases, with 17 bases sitting between them. The CDR3 spans 15 residues. Germline V lookup: CDR1 SGHRS, CDR2 YFSETQ.

Only a few counts were recorded for this clone. This rearrangement joins TRBV19 to TRBJ1-5; D not resolved. V lost 4 bases, J lost 8 bases, and 15 bases lay in between. The germline gives CDR1 LNHDA, CDR2 SQIVND (reference sequence). The CDR3 contains 14 residues. The CDR3 here is CASSTPHWGEPQHF. CDR3 in DNA: TGTGCCAGTAGTACGCCCCATTGGGGAGAGCCCCAGCATTTT.

This clone was detected once. The chain carries TRBV2 and TRBJ1-5; the D gene is possibly TRBD1 (6 bases). The germline V gene has CDR1 SNHLY and CDR2 FYNNEI. This CDR3 has 14 residues. V lost 6 bases and J lost 5, with 14 bases in between. This CDR3 is CASREYRVDQPQHF. The CDR3 region has the DNA TGTGCCAGCAGGGAATACAGGGTAGATCAGCCCCAGCATTTT.

This chain uses TRBV7-9 with TRBJ1-2; D might be TRBD1 (5 bases). Germline V lookup: CDR1 SEHNR, CDR2 FQNEAQ (reference sequence). The CDR3 is 15 amino acids. Trimming stripped 3 bases from V and 4 bases from J, with 15 bases between. The CDR3 nucleotides are TGTGCCAGCAGCTTCGGGGCCGGGGCCTTCTATGGCTACACCTTC. Its protein is CASSFGAGAFYGYTF.

The chain couples TRBV28 to TRBJ1-1; no clear D gene. This CDR3 has 11 amino acids. V lost 5 bases, J lost 6 bases, and 7 bases lay in between. Germline V gene data show CDR1 as MDHEN and CDR2 as SYDVKM. The CDR3 loop reads CASSVFPEAFF. CDR3 DNA: TGTGCCAGCAGTGTCTTCCCTGAAGCTTTCTTT.

The J gene is TRBJ1-1, the V gene TRBV9; possible D gene TRBD1, 6 bases. CDR3 length: 15 amino acids. The V end lost 0 bases, the J end lost 0 bases, and 9 bases lay between the germline ends. Germline V CDR1 and CDR2: SGDLS, YYNGEE. The CDR3 coding sequence is TGTGCCAGCAGCGTAGCGGACAGATTGAACACTGAAGCTTTCTTT. Translated: CASSVADRLNTEAFF.

The chain employs TRBV30 and TRBJ1-5; D unclear. Germline values: CDR1 GTSNPN, CDR2 SVGIG (reference sequence). CDR3 length: 14 amino acids. V lost 2 bases and J 4 bases, leaving 12 bases between the germline ends. The CDR3, as DNA: TGTGCCTGGAGTACGGTCGCGGGGAATCAGCCCCAGCATTTT. Protein product: CAWSTVAGNQPQHF.

The J gene is TRBJ1-5, the V gene TRBV5-8; TRBD1 matches 7 bases. The CDR3 length is 16 residues. With V trimmed by 1 base and J by 2 bases, 6 bases remained unmatched. Germline V gene data show CDR1 as SGHTS and CDR2 as YDEGEE. The CDR3 sequence is CASSLNQGGRNQPQHF. CDR3 nucleotide sequence: TGTGCCAGCAGCTTGAACCAGGGGGGCCGCAATCAGCCCCAGCATTTT.

J is TRBJ1-1 and V is TRBV7-8, with TRBD1 matching 7 bases. The CDR3 consists of 14 residues. The V gene end was trimmed by 5 bases and the J gene end by 3 bases; junction bases not matched to a gene: 6. Germline loops: CDR1 SGHVS, CDR2 FQNEAQ. The CDR3 region has the DNA TGTGCCAGCAGCCCGGGACAGCTTTACACTGAAGCTTTCTTT. This gives the protein CASSPGQLYTEAFF. The whole variable domain, filled in from reference TRBV7-8 and TRBJ1-1, reads GAGVSQSPRYKVAKRGQDVALRCDPISGHVSLFWYQQALGQGPEFLTYFQNEAQLDKSGLPSDRFFAERPEGSVSTLKIQRTQQEDSAVYLCASSPGQLYTEAFFGQGTRLTVV.

The rearrangement joins TRBV5-1 to TRBJ2-3; D possibly corresponds to TRBD1 (5 bases). This CDR3 comprises 15 residues. V was cut by 0 bases and J by 5 bases, with 13 bases left in between. Germline CDR1 SGHRS, CDR2 YFSETQ. The CDR3 coding sequence is TGCGCCAGCAGCTTGGTAGCCTTGCAGGGAGATACGCAGTATTTT. Translating it yields CASSLVALQGDTQYF.

The chain recombines TRBV19 with TRBJ2-3; a weak D match, TRBD2 (6 bases). CDR1 is LNHDA, CDR2 SQIVND, per germline (reference sequence). The CDR3 consists of 13 residues. The V end lost 9 bases, the J end lost 6 bases, and 16 bases lay between the germline ends. This CDR3 is CASRRLEGDTQYF. Here the CDR3 DNA reads TGTGCCAGCCGCCGACTAGAAGGTGATACGCAGTATTTT.

This clone came up a few times. V is TRBV28 and J is TRBJ1-2; D unresolved. Germline V gene sequence: CDR1 MDHEN, CDR2 SYDVKM. The CDR3 consists of 13 residues. V was trimmed by 6 bases and J by 2 bases, leaving 10 bases between them. CDR3 in DNA: TGTGCCAGCAGGCTAGGAGGGAACTATGGCTACACCTTC. Its translation is CASRLGGNYGYTF.

The chain employs TRBV6-5 and TRBJ2-1; 10 bases map to TRBD2. V dropped 6 bases and J dropped 0; count of bases not matched to a gene: 2. This CDR3 region has 15 residues. The V gene's germline CDR1 is MNHEY and CDR2 SVGAGI. CDR3 sequence (DNA): TGTGCCAGCAGAGCTAGCGGGAGCTCCTACAATGAGCAGTTCTTC. Protein sequence: CASRASGSSYNEQFF.

The chain links TRBV5-4 to TRBJ2-5; 10 bases match TRBD2. The CDR3 consists of 15 residues. V shed 4 bases, J shed 5 bases, and the junction held 8 bases outside the gene matches. Germline V gene data show CDR1 as SGHNT and CDR2 as YYREEE (reference sequence). CDR3 nucleotide sequence: TGTGCCAGCAGCCCGTACCTAGCGGGAGTGGAGACCCAGTACTTC. It encodes CASSPYLAGVETQYF.

Regarding this clone: This sample includes further DNA sequences coding for the same CDR3. CDR3 region: CAWSVRGTDTQYF. Written as DNA, the CDR3 is TGTGCCTGGAGTGTACGGGGCACAGATACGCAGTATTTT. The V and J genes are TRBV30 and TRBJ2-3; D is unresolved. The CDR3 contains 13 residues. Trimming left V 0 bases short and J 1 base short, with 5 bases between. The germline V gene encodes CDR1 GTSNPN and CDR2 SVGIG (reference sequence).

This clone was seen a single time. The rearrangement joins TRBV7-2 to TRBJ2-7; D is uncertain. The CDR3 contains 11 residues. Trimming took 2 bases from V and 6 from J, leaving 5 bases between them. Germline V gene data show CDR1 as SGHTA and CDR2 as FQGNSA. CDR3 sequence (DNA): TGTGCCAGCAGCTTATTTACCGAGCAGTACTTC. It specifies CASSLFTEQYF.

The gene calls are TRBV11-3 and TRBJ1-1; D unresolved. The CDR3 length is 17 residues. Germline assignment: CDR1 SGHNT and CDR2 YENEEA. V was clipped by 1 base and J by 4 bases, with 19 bases between them. CDR3: CASSLGPSGELGTEAFF. The CDR3 coding sequence is TGTGCCAGCAGCTTAGGGCCCAGCGGGGAATTGGGCACTGAAGCTTTCTTT.

This clone was recorded a few times. The chain uses TRBV5-4 and TRBJ1-3; D is unclear. Germline V lookup: CDR1 SGHNT, CDR2 YYREEE (reference sequence). The V end was cut by 2 bases, the J end by 3 bases, with 9 bases between. This CDR3 has 14 amino acids. CDR3: CASSFPGNGNTIYF. The CDR3 DNA is TGTGCCAGCAGCTTTCCGGGGAATGGAAACACCATATATTTT. The full variable domain, rest sourced from reference TRBV5-4 and TRBJ1-3, is ETGVTQSPTHLIKTRGQQVTLRCSSQSGHNTVSWYQQALGQGPQFIFQYYREEENGRGNFPPRFSGLQFPNYSSELNVNALELDDSALYLCASSFPGNGNTIYFGEGSWLTVV.

The chain uses TRBV4-1 and TRBJ2-1; D is tentatively TRBD1 or TRBD2 (6 bases each). Germline V CDR1 and CDR2: MGHRA, YSYEKL. There are 16 residues in the CDR3. Trimming shortened V by 0 bases and J by 2 bases, and 11 bases separated the two germline ends. The CDR3 spells CASSQDSGATYNEQFF. The CDR3 DNA reads as TGCGCCAGCAGCCAAGATTCGGGGGCGACCTACAATGAGCAGTTCTTC.

The chain has TRBV30 and TRBJ1-2, with a weak D call TRBD1 (6 bases). CDR1 and CDR2 (germline): GTSNPN, SVGIG (reference sequence). This CDR3 has 12 amino acids. V was pared by 2 bases and J by 4 bases, with 8 bases between. The CDR3 here is CAWSLTGYGYTF. The CDR3 DNA reads as TGTGCCTGGAGTTTGACAGGCTATGGCTACACCTTC. The variable domain in full, with the rest retrieved from reference TRBV30 and TRBJ1-2, is SQTIHQWPATLVQPVGSPLSLECTVEGTSNPNLYWYRQAAGRGLQLLFYSVGIGQISSEVPQNLSASRPQDRQFILSSKKLLLSDSGFYLCAWSLTGYGYTFGSGTRLTVV.

The chain couples TRBV7-3 to TRBJ2-3; 11 bases align to TRBD2. CDR3 size: 15 residues. Germline V gene sequence: CDR1 SGHTA, CDR2 FQGTGA. V dropped 2 bases and J dropped 5; count of bases not matched to a gene: 3. The CDR3 is CASSLGLAGRDTQYF. DNA for the CDR3: TGTGCCAGCAGCTTAGGACTAGCGGGCCGAGATACGCAGTATTTT.

The chain couples TRBV28 to TRBJ1-2; D is unclear. CDR1 and CDR2 from the germline V gene are MDHEN and SYDVKM. The CDR3 extends over 13 amino acids. Trimming removed 3 bases at V and 0 bases at J, with 5 bases between. CDR3 DNA: TGTGCCAGCAGTTTGGTGGCTAACTATGGCTACACCTTC. Its translation: CASSLVANYGYTF.

The chain recombines TRBV6-1 with TRBJ1-1; D unresolved. The ends were cut back, 8 bases at V and 4 bases at J, with 14 bases in the middle. Germline V gene sequence: CDR1 MNHNS, CDR2 SASEGT. The CDR3 has 13 residues. CDR3 in amino acids: CASGRTGSTEAFF. The DNA for the CDR3 is TGTGCCAGCGGGAGGACGGGGAGCACTGAAGCTTTCTTT.